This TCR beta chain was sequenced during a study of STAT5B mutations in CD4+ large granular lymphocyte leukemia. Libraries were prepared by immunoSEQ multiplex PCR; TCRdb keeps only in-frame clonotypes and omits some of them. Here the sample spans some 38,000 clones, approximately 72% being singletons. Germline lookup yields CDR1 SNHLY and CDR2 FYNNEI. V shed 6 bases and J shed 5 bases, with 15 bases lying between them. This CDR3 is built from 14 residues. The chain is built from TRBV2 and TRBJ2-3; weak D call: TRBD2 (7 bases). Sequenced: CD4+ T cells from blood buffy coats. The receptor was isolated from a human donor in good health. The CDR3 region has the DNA TGTGCCAGCAGCTCGGGGGGCGGGAGAGATACGCAGTATTTT. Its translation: CASSSGGGRDTQYF.